Included here is one TCR beta chain sequence, with context. This sample was included in a study of shared clonotypes between healthy human individuals. J lost 6 bases, V lost 1 base, and 4 bases had no gene match. The CDR3 runs to 15 residues. Germline values: CDR1 SEHNR, CDR2 FQNEAQ (reference sequence). The table came from immunoSEQ multiplex PCR; TCRdb's copy has only in-frame clones and leaves some out. The repertoire holds a few million clones, around 90% seen once, with roughly 0.13% in the top ten. The specimen sequenced was naive CD4+ T cells sorted from blood. Specified subset: CD45RA+ positively selected. This clonotype originated in a man younger than 30 in good health. The V gene is TRBV7-9, the J gene TRBJ2-3, with 10 bases matching TRBD1. The CDR3 DNA follows: TGTGCCAGCAGCTTAGGGGACAGGGGACGGGATACGCAGTATTTT. Translating it yields CASSLGDRGRDTQYF.